This T cell receptor beta chain emerged from a study of siplizumab effects on memory and regulatory T cells. Findings of the study overall: Tregs proliferating in siplizumab cultures lacked confirmation of their suppressive function. Phenotypic classification as naive or memory proved unattainable for roughly 75-95% of proliferating CD4+ or CD8+ clones. Contribution to the alloresponse seemed major for naive T cells, which also seemed more diverse than memory cells.

Between the trimmed V and J ends, which lost 6 bases and 8 bases, there was a span of 16 bases. Germline V lookup: CDR1 MNHEY, CDR2 SMNVEV (reference sequence). The CDR3 covers 14 residues. Some 99,000 TCR templates were measured in each sample. Sequencing was performed with immunoSEQ multiplex PCR; in TCRdb, only in-frame clones are kept and a portion is missing. The sample records roughly 100,000 clones, 80% to 95% being singletons. Remarks on this clone: The antigen remains undetermined.

The rearrangement links TRBV27 to TRBJ1-4; D uncertain. This sequence was found in a human donor in good health. Sequencing was performed on CD8+ T cells sorted from blood. The CDR3 bases are TGTGCCAGCAGACGCACGGGCGCCGGCGAAAAACTGTTTTTT. Translated: CASRRTGAGEKLFF.